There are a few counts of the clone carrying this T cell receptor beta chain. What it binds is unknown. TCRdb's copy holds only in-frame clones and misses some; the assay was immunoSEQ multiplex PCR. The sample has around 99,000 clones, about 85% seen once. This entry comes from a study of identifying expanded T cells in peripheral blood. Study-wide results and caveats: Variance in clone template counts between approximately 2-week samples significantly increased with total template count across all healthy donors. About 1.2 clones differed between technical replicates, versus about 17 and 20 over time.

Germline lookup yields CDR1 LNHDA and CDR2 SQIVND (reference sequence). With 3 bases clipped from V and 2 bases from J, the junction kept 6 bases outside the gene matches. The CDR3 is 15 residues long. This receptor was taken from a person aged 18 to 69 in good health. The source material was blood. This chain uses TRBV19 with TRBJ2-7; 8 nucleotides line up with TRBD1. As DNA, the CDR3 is TGTGCCAGTAGTATGCCGGGACAGGACCCCTACGAGCAGTACTTC. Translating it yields CASSMPGQDPYEQYF.